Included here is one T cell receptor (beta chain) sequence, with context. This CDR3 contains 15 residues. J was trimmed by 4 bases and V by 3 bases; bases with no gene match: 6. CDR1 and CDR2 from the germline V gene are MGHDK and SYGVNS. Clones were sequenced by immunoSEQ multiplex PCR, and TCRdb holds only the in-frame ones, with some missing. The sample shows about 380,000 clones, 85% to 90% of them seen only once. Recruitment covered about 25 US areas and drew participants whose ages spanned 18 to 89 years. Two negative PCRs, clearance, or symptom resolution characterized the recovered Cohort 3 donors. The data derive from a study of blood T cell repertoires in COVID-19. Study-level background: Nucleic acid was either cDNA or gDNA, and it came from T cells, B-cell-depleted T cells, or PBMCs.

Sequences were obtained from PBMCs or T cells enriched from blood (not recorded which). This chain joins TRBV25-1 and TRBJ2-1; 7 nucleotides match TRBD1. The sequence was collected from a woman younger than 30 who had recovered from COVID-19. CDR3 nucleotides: TGTGCCAGCAGTGATGGACAGGTTTTGTACAATGAGCAGTTCTTC. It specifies CASSDGQVLYNEQFF.